These 20 T cell receptor beta chains were all obtained from the same sample, sequenced in a study of vaccination and CD4 T cells after COVID-19 (dated by TCRdb to between 2021 and 2022). No antigen has been assigned to these receptors. The treatment or condition label, as the study defines it: approximately nine-day PBMC culture with coronavirus spike peptide pools or control peptides (ViraFEST assay). CD4+ T cells from unexposed donors were collected before the COVID-19 pandemic (2011-2018). The library came from PCR. Sequencing took place on an Illumina iSeq 100. TCR sequencing of DNA from cultured CD4+ T cells used the Oncomine TCR Beta short-read assay at the Johns Hopkins FTIC core. The public reads were reanalyzed by TCRdb: fastp trimming at Q25, MiXCR alignment, in-frame beta chains only. Every entry covers one CDR3 protein and lists the most common genes and DNA from its rows. Recorded for this sample are 9,000 to 10,000 distinct CDR3 sequences; roughly 35% of them occurred a single time. Of the sample, under 15% is held by the ten largest clones.

The sequenced sample was CD4+ T cells from blood, cultured in vitro. The receptor source for this set is a human donor in good health.

The chain joins TRBV14 to TRBJ1-2; 8 nucleotides match TRBD1. This CDR3 is 15 amino acids long. The J segment lost 4 bases and the V segment lost 0 bases, leaving 4 bases of the junction unmatched. The germline V gene has CDR1 SGHDN and CDR2 FVKESK. The CDR3 coding sequence is TGTGCCAGCAGCCAAGACGCAGGGGGCAGCTATGGCTACACCTTC. Protein product: CASSQDAGGSYGYTF.

The gene calls are TRBV7-2 and TRBJ2-7; 7 bases match TRBD1. V gave up 4 bases and J gave up 3 bases; unmatched junction bases: 6. Germline V lookup: CDR1 SGHTA, CDR2 FQGNSA. CDR3 size: 14 residues. CDR3 sequence reads: CASSSQGKSYEQYF. The CDR3 DNA sequence: TGTGCCAGCAGCTCACAGGGGAAAAGCTACGAGCAGTACTTC.

CDR3 DNA: TGTGCCAGCAGCTTGACCGGGACAGCCTACCAAGAGACCCAGTACTTC. Translating gives CASSLTGTAYQETQYF. The chain uses TRBV5-4 and TRBJ2-5, with 7 bases lining up with TRBD1. Trimming took 1 base from V and 0 from J; bases not matched to a gene: 6. From germline, CDR1 is SGHNT and CDR2 YYREEE (reference sequence). The CDR3 contains 16 residues.

The rearrangement uses TRBV28 and TRBJ2-7; D gene ambiguous. Germline-derived CDR1 and CDR2 are MDHEN and SYDVKM. Trimming pared 8 bases from V and 5 bases from J, leaving 4 bases between. The CDR3 spans 9 residues. The CDR3 DNA follows: TGTGCCAGCGGCAACGAGCAGTACTTC. Protein sequence: CASGNEQYF.

The chain combines TRBV11-2 with TRBJ2-3; 7 bases fit TRBD2. Germline V gene sequence: CDR1 SGHAT, CDR2 FQNNGV. The CDR3 has 15 residues. Trimming took 1 base from V and 2 from J; bases not matched to a gene: 3. The CDR3: CASSLGLAATDTQYF. In DNA, the CDR3 is TGTGCCAGCAGCTTAGGCCTAGCGGCCACAGATACGCAGTATTTT.

This clonotype was detected only a few times. The chain links TRBV7-9 to TRBJ2-7; TRBD1 is a possible D gene (6 bases). Between the trimmed V and J ends, which lost 4 bases and 5 bases, there was a span of 27 bases. Germline V gene lookup returns CDR1 SEHNR and CDR2 FQNEAQ (reference sequence). There are 18 residues in the CDR3. The CDR3 is CASSSTSREEGVKNEQYF. CDR3 bases: TGTGCCAGCAGCTCCACATCCCGAGAAGAGGGGGTTAAGAACGAGCAGTACTTC.

This clonotype appeared a few times. V gene TRBV27 combines with J gene TRBJ1-1; D is ambiguous. Germline CDR1 MNHEY, CDR2 SMNVEV (reference sequence). The V end lost 4 bases, the J end lost 4 bases, and 4 bases lay between the germline ends. This CDR3 is built from 11 residues. As DNA, the CDR3 is TGTGCCAGCAGTTCCCTCACTGAAGCTTTCTTT. It encodes CASSSLTEAFF.

This clonotype occurred a few times. The chain joins TRBV7-2 to TRBJ2-7; possibly TRBD1 or TRBD2 for D (5 bases each). The germline gives CDR1 SGHTA, CDR2 FQGNSA. The CDR3 consists of 16 residues. V was pared by 1 base and J by 2 bases, with 15 bases between. For the CDR3, the DNA is TGTGCCAGCAGCTTAGTGCACTCGGGACGGGCCTACGAGCAGTACTTC. This gives the protein CASSLVHSGRAYEQYF.

The chain combines TRBV19 with TRBJ2-1; TRBD2 aligns across 13 bases. Germline assignment: CDR1 LNHDA and CDR2 SQIVND (reference sequence). The trim removed 4 bases at V and 6 bases at J, leaving 3 bases unmatched. The CDR3 is made up of 15 amino acids. This CDR3 is CASSTGTSGVNEQFF. The CDR3 DNA reads as TGTGCCAGTAGTACCGGGACTAGCGGGGTCAATGAGCAGTTCTTC.

This chain links TRBV6-5 with TRBJ1-2, with 10 bases identical to TRBD1. J gave up 8 bases and V 2 bases, and 11 bases lay outside the gene matches. CDR3 size: 16 residues. Germline-derived CDR1 and CDR2 are MNHEY and SVGAGI. Written as DNA, the CDR3 is TGTGCCAGCAGTTACGGCCCCGCGGGACAGGGGAGCGGCTACACCTTC. Its protein is CASSYGPAGQGSGYTF.

This clonotype appeared a few times. V and J are TRBV7-9 and TRBJ1-2; 8 nucleotides match TRBD1. After removal of 5 bases from V and 3 bases from J, the junction contained 5 bases not matched to a gene. Germline-derived CDR1 and CDR2 are SEHNR and FQNEAQ (reference sequence). The CDR3 runs 14 residues. The CDR3 DNA reads TGTGCCAGCAGCCCGGGACAGGACTACTATGGCTACACCTTC. Its protein product is CASSPGQDYYGYTF.

V gene TRBV28 combines with J gene TRBJ2-1, with D unclear. The V gene lost 3 bases and the J gene lost 8 bases, with 20 bases spanning the gap. The CDR3 consists of 16 residues. Germline V gene data show CDR1 as MDHEN and CDR2 as SYDVKM. CDR3 sequence: CASSFYFGSPMDEQFF. In nucleotides, the CDR3 is TGTGCCAGCAGTTTCTATTTTGGATCCCCCATGGATGAGCAGTTCTTC. The whole variable domain, filled in from reference TRBV28 and TRBJ2-1, reads DVKVTQSSRYLVKRTGEKVFLECVQDMDHENMFWYRQDPGLGLRLIYFSYDVKMKEKGDIPEGYSVSREKKERFSLILESASTNQTSMYLCASSFYFGSPMDEQFFGPGTRLTVL.

The V call is TRBV20-1, the J call TRBJ1-2, with 7 bases that match TRBD1. Per the germline V gene, CDR1 is DFQATT and CDR2 is SNEGSKA (reference sequence). CDR3 length: 12 residues. Trimming took 6 bases from V and 5 from J; bases not matched to a gene: 6. The CDR3 loop reads CSARDRMYGYTF. CDR3 sequence (DNA): TGCAGTGCAAGGGACAGAATGTATGGCTACACCTTC.

By proportion, this clonotype is medium-sized. V and J are TRBV15 and TRBJ2-7; the D is unclear. CDR3 length equals 13 residues. Germline values: CDR1 LNHNV, CDR2 YYDKDF (reference sequence). Trimming left V 1 base short and J 3 bases short, with 7 bases between. CDR3 loop: CATSRGQLYEQYF. The DNA of the CDR3 is TGTGCCACCAGCAGAGGGCAGCTCTACGAGCAGTACTTC.

J is TRBJ2-5 and V is TRBV30; a weak D match, TRBD2 (7 bases). The CDR3 loop spans 15 amino acids. V dropped 4 bases and J dropped 1 base, with 16 bases sitting between them. Germline CDR1 is GTSNPN and CDR2 is SVGIG (reference sequence). Here the CDR3 DNA reads TGTGCCTGGAAGGGGGGGGCCACCACCCAAGAGACCCAGTACTTC. Residues: CAWKGGATTQETQYF. The entire variable domain, with the rest obtained from reference TRBV30 and TRBJ2-5, is as follows: SQTIHQWPATLVQPVGSPLSLECTVEGTSNPNLYWYRQAAGRGLQLLFYSVGIGQISSEVPQNLSASRPQDRQFILSSKKLLLSDSGFYLCAWKGGATTQETQYFGPGTRLLVL.

The chain is built from TRBV27 and TRBJ2-2; 11 bases agree with TRBD1. V lost 6 bases, J lost 7 bases, and 10 bases stayed unmatched. The CDR3 runs 16 residues. The germline CDR1 and CDR2 sequences are MNHEY and SMNVEV (reference sequence). The CDR3 bases are TGTGCCAGCAGCGCCCTCGGGACAGGGGGTGGCGGGGAGCTGTTTTTT. Its translation: CASSALGTGGGGELFF.

There are a few counts of this clonotype. V and J are TRBV7-9 and TRBJ2-1; D remains ambiguous. Germline CDR1 SEHNR, CDR2 FQNEAQ (reference sequence). Trimming shortened V by 1 base and J by 6 bases, and 16 bases separated the two germline ends. The CDR3 is 16 residues long. The CDR3 here is CASSLGMAQRTNEQFF. DNA for the CDR3: TGTGCCAGCAGCTTAGGTATGGCACAGAGAACCAATGAGCAGTTCTTC. The entire variable domain, with the rest obtained from reference TRBV7-9 and TRBJ2-1, is as follows: DTGVSQNPRHKITKRGQNVTFRCDPISEHNRLYWYRQTLGQGPEFLTYFQNEAQLEKSRLLSDRFSAERPKGSFSTLEIQRTEQGDSAMYLCASSLGMAQRTNEQFFGPGTRLTVL.

The rearrangement links TRBV19 to TRBJ2-7; possibly TRBD1 for D (5 bases). The CDR3 spans 13 residues. Germline values: CDR1 LNHDA, CDR2 SQIVND (reference sequence). Trimming shortened V by 3 bases and J by 2 bases, and 8 bases separated the two germline ends. The CDR3 sequence: CASSISGTYEQYF. In DNA, the CDR3 is TGTGCCAGTAGTATCTCAGGGACCTACGAGCAGTACTTC.

V and J are TRBV10-3 and TRBJ2-1; 7 nucleotides align to TRBD2. J lost 1 base, V lost 10 bases, and 10 bases had no gene match. CDR1 and CDR2 from the germline V gene are ENHRY and SYGVKD. CDR3 length: 15 amino acids. The CDR3 nucleotides read TGTGCCACCCTAGTGGCGGGAGTGTCCTACAATGAGCAGTTCTTC. Encoded protein: CATLVAGVSYNEQFF.

The CDR3: CASSQVTDTQYF. CDR3 sequence (DNA): TGTGCCAGCAGCCAAGTCACAGATACGCAGTATTTT. The chain employs TRBV14 and TRBJ2-3; unclear D gene. The CDR3 has 12 residues. The V and J ends lost 1 base and 2 bases respectively, with 1 base between them. Germline assignment: CDR1 SGHDN and CDR2 FVKESK.